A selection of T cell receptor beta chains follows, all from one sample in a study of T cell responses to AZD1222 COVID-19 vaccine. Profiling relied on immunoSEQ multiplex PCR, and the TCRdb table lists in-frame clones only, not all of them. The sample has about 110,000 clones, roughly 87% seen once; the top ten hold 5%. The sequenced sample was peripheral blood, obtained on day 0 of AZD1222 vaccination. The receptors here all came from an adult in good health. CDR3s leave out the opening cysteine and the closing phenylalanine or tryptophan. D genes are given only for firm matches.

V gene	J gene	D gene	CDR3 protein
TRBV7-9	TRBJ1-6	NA	ASSLVIDSPLH
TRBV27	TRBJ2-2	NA	ASSLYPGLGGELF
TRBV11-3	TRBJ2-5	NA	ASSLGFSGTDETQY
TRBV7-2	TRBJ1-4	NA	ASSFGGLAEKLF
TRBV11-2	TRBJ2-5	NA	ASSLSRQETQY
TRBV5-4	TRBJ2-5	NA	ASSLEVSQETQY
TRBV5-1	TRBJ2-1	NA	ASSFRDNEQF
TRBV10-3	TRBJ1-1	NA	AISESGLGGTEAF
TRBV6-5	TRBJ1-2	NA	AIRLESGGYT
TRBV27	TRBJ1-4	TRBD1	ASRDRGLGTNEKLF
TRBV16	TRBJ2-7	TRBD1	ASSQSGGEQY
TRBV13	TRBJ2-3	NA	ASSLGLSAGSDTQY
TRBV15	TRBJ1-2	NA	ATSSSGTYSGYGYT
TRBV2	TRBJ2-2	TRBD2	ASKRLAGGPGELF
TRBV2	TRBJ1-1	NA	ASSVLTNTEAF
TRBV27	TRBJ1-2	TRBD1	ASSQRQGALGGYT
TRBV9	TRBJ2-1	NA	ASSQDSWSYNEQF
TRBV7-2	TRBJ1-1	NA	ASSPLGRGAF
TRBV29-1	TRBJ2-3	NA	SVERGQVDTQY
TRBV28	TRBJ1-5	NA	ASSLSGINQPQH
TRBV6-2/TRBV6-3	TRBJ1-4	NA	ASSYTENEKLF
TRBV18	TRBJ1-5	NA	ASSPGMGYRQPQH
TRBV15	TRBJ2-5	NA	ATSDQGTQY
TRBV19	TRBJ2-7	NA	ASSSPGLRVEQY
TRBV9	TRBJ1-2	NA	ASSVGDGRITNYGYT
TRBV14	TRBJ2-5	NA	ASSRWSETQY
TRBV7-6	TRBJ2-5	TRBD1	ASSPLGQTFQETQY
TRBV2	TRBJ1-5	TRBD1	ASSEAGTGVGQPQH
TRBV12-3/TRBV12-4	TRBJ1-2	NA	ASSWGEDGYT
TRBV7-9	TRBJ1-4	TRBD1	ASSLGQGGEKLF
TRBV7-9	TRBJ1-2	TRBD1	ASSLMGQGDYGYT
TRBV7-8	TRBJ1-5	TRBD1	ASSPTGTENNQPQH
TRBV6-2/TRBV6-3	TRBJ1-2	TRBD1	ASSYSRSSQGKNYGYT
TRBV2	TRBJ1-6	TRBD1	ASEGQGNNSPLH
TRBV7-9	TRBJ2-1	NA	ASSSVLGRVGNEQF
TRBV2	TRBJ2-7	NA	ASSDFYEQY
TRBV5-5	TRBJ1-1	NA	ASSKARSGTEAF
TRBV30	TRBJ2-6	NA	AWQVSGANVLT
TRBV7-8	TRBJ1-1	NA	ASSLWVTEAF
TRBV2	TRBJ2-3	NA	ASSDGGTQY
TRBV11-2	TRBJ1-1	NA	ASSPELNTEAF
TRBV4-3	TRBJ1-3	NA	ASSQESPQWAGINTIY
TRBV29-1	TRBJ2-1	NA	SVDAGVVFNEQF
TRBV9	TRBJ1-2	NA	ASSVAPFGGNYGYT
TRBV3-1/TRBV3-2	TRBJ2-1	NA	ASSQIGHLGQF
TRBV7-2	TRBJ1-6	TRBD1	ASSLGTGNYNSPLH
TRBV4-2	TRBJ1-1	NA	ASSQDRTEYSEAF
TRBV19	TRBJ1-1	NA	ASSPSGLKNTEAF
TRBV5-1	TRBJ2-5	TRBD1	ASRGSGQSMETQY
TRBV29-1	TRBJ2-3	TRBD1	SVQQGAGVRTDTQY
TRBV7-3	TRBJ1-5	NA	ASSLGMGQPQH
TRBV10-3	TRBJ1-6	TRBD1	AISESIWTGGSTNSPLH
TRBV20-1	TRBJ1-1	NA	SASKVQGNTEAF
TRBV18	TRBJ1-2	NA	ASSPRRPTVGSVGYT
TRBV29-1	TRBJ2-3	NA	SVVVSNTDTQY
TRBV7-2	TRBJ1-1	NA	ASSLAGGRTEAF
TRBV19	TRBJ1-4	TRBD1	ASTKDRARFGEKLF